The next 18 T cell receptor beta chains were all read from a single sample in a study of T cell changes during pregnancy in multiple sclerosis. The data were produced by immunoSEQ multiplex PCR, yet TCRdb's version contains in-frame clones alone and is incomplete. The sample has over 45,000 clones, approximately 90% seen once. Sequenced material: CD4+ T cells from peripheral blood mononuclear cells, taken in the third trimester of pregnancy. These receptors all stem from a female donor with multiple sclerosis, enrolled in a pregnancy study.

The chain is built from TRBV19 and TRBJ2-3; the match to TRBD1 covers 10 bases. Germline trimming cut 11 bases from V and 1 base from J; bases unmatched to any gene: 3. CDR1 and CDR2 from the germline V gene are LNHDA and SQIVND (reference sequence). The CDR3 has 13 residues. The CDR3 loop is CASGTGGTDTQYF. DNA of the CDR3: TGTGCCTCTGGGACAGGGGGCACAGATACGCAGTATTTT.

The chain uses TRBV5-8 and TRBJ2-1; maybe TRBD2 (6 bases). This CDR3 is 15 amino acids long. V was pared by 6 bases and J by 4 bases, with 17 bases between. Per the germline V gene, CDR1 is SGHTS and CDR2 is YDEGEE. CDR3 residues: CASTFGTQRYNEQFF. In nucleotides, the CDR3 is TGTGCCAGCACCTTCGGGACTCAGCGGTACAATGAGCAGTTCTTC.

The rearrangement uses TRBV19 and TRBJ2-3; tentative D call: TRBD1 (5 bases). The V end was cut by 1 base, the J end by 3 bases, with 14 bases between. The germline V gene has CDR1 LNHDA and CDR2 SQIVND (reference sequence). This CDR3 comprises 16 residues. The CDR3: CASSIVARARTDTQYF. CDR3 in DNA: TGTGCCAGTAGTATAGTAGCCAGGGCGAGGACAGATACGCAGTATTTT. Full variable domain (missing parts from reference TRBV19 and TRBJ2-3): DGGITQSPKYLFRKEGQNVTLSCEQNLNHDAMYWYRQDPGQGLRLIYYSQIVNDFQKGDIAEGYSVSREKKESFPLTVTSAQKNPTAFYLCASSIVARARTDTQYFGPGTRLTVL.

The chain links TRBV14 to TRBJ2-1, with D unresolved. Germline loops: CDR1 SGHDN, CDR2 FVKESK. The CDR3 length is 13 residues. Trimming shortened V by 2 bases and J by 5 bases, and 7 bases separated the two germline ends. CDR3 region: CASSQWSDNEQFF. As DNA, the CDR3 is TGTGCCAGCAGCCAATGGTCAGACAATGAGCAGTTCTTC.

Worth noting for this clone: Other DNA sequences in this sample translate to the same CDR3. The chain's CDR3 is CASSLRGDTGELFF. CDR3 sequence (DNA): TGCGCCAGCAGCTTGAGGGGTGACACCGGGGAGCTGTTTTTT. This chain links TRBV5-1 with TRBJ2-2; a weak D match, TRBD1 (5 bases). V was shortened by 1 base and J by 3 bases, with 7 bases between the two germline ends. Germline-derived CDR1 and CDR2 are SGHRS and YFSETQ. CDR3 length equals 14 residues.

The table lists this clone with a count of one. The chain has TRBV30 and TRBJ2-7, with 10 positions matching TRBD2. Germline V CDR1 and CDR2: GTSNPN, SVGIG (reference sequence). The V gene end was trimmed by 2 bases and the J gene end by 1 base; junction bases not matched to a gene: 2. This CDR3 spans 14 amino acids. For the CDR3, the DNA is TGTGCCTGGAGTACTAGCGGGACTTCCTACGAGCAGTACTTC. It specifies CAWSTSGTSYEQYF.

This clone was seen once. The rearrangement uses TRBV5-1 and TRBJ2-7, with TRBD1 matching 7 bases. Per germline, CDR1 SGHRS and CDR2 YFSETQ. J was trimmed by 2 bases and V by 4 bases; bases with no gene match: 9. The CDR3 sequence is 15 residues long. The CDR3 loop is CASSDSLDRPYEQYF. The CDR3 DNA reads as TGCGCCAGCAGCGACAGCTTGGACAGGCCCTACGAGCAGTACTTC.

This rearrangement joins TRBV11-2 to TRBJ2-7, with TRBD1 identical over 8 bases. The V and J ends lost 5 bases and 7 bases, in that order; junction bases with no gene match: 10. CDR1 SGHAT and CDR2 FQNNGV come from the germline V gene. This CDR3 contains 14 residues. The CDR3: CASSRQDRVDEQYF. For the CDR3, the DNA is TGTGCCAGCAGCCGACAGGACAGGGTAGATGAGCAGTACTTC. Full variable domain (rest looked up from reference TRBV11-2 and TRBJ2-7): EAGVAQSPRYKIIEKRQSVAFWCNPISGHATLYWYQQILGQGPKLLIQFQNNGVVDDSQLPKDRFSAERLKGVDSTLKIQPAKLEDSAVYLCASSRQDRVDEQYFGPGTRLTVT.

This clone was seen a handful of times. The chain has TRBV10-1 and TRBJ1-5; a possible D gene is TRBD1 (5 bases). Trimming cost V 6 bases and J 4 bases, with 10 bases left between them. Germline V gives CDR1 WNHNN, CDR2 SYGVQD (reference sequence). There are 13 residues in the CDR3. This CDR3 reads CASSVGGNQPQHF. In DNA, the CDR3 is TGCGCCAGCAGCGTCGGGGGGAATCAGCCCCAGCATTTT.

This chain uses TRBV5-6 with TRBJ2-2; 12 nucleotides line up with TRBD1. Looked up from germline, CDR1 is SGHDT and CDR2 is YYEEEE. This CDR3 has 17 amino acids. V gave up 4 bases and J gave up 7 bases; unmatched junction bases: 11. Written as DNA, the CDR3 is TGTGCCAGCAGCACACCGGGACAGGGGGCGCGTGGCGGGGAGCTGTTTTTT. This codes for CASSTPGQGARGGELFF.

V is TRBV5-4 and J is TRBJ2-7; 11 bases align to TRBD2. This CDR3 comprises 13 residues. The V gene's germline CDR1 is SGHNT and CDR2 YYREEE (reference sequence). J was trimmed by 2 bases and V by 7 bases; bases with no gene match: 2. CDR3: CASGTSGTYEQYF. As DNA, the CDR3 is TGTGCCAGCGGGACTAGCGGCACCTACGAGCAGTACTTC.

This rearrangement joins TRBV29-1 to TRBJ1-1; 8 positions agree with TRBD1. V lost 4 bases to trimming and J lost 4 bases; unmatched junction nucleotides: 14. Germline lookup yields CDR1 SQVTM and CDR2 ANQGSEA. CDR3 size: 16 residues. The CDR3 DNA is TGCAGCGTTGGGGAGCTAGGGACAGGCCAAACCACTGAAGCTTTCTTT. Translation: CSVGELGTGQTTEAFF.

The chain recombines TRBV4-3 with TRBJ2-7, with D possibly being TRBD1 (5 bases). Germline CDR1 is LGHNA and CDR2 is YSLEER. The germline V and J ends were trimmed by 5 bases and 6 bases, with 17 bases remaining between them. The CDR3 runs 14 residues. The CDR3 here is CASSSPKGRGEQYF. The CDR3 DNA reads as TGCGCCAGCAGCTCCCCCAAGGGAAGGGGCGAGCAGTACTTC.

The genes are TRBV12-5 and TRBJ1-5; 7 bases are shared with TRBD1. Germline CDR1 LGHNT, CDR2 FRNRAP. V was pared by 0 bases and J by 0 bases, with 5 bases of the junction left unmatched. The CDR3 loop spans 17 amino acids. The CDR3 spells CASGLVLGTVSNQPQHF. Written as DNA, the CDR3 is TGTGCTAGTGGTTTGGTACTTGGGACAGTTAGCAATCAGCCCCAGCATTTT.

The V and J genes are TRBV9 and TRBJ2-3, with 9 bases fitting TRBD2. CDR1 is SGDLS and CDR2 is YYNGEE in the germline V gene. This CDR3 has 16 residues. Losses at the gene ends were 2 bases for V and 0 bases for J; bases not matched to a gene: 4. The CDR3: CASSVSSGASTDTQYF. CDR3 in DNA: TGTGCCAGCAGCGTGTCTAGCGGGGCTAGCACAGATACGCAGTATTTT. Based on the CDR3 plus reference TRBV9 and TRBJ2-3, the full variable domain is DSGVTQTPKHLITATGQRVTLRCSPRSGDLSVYWYQQSLDQGLQFLIQYYNGEERAKGNILERFSAQQFPDLHSELNLSSLELGDSALYFCASSVSSGASTDTQYFGPGTRLTVL.

This clone appeared a single time. The chain carries TRBV29-1 and TRBJ1-1; 7 bases map to TRBD1. CDR3 size: 12 residues. CDR1 is SQVTM, CDR2 ANQGSEA, per germline. V lost 5 bases, J lost 3 bases, and 3 bases stayed unmatched. The CDR3 here is CSVHRGHTEAFF. As DNA, the CDR3 is TGCAGCGTTCACAGGGGTCACACTGAAGCTTTCTTT. Drawing the rest from reference TRBV29-1 and TRBJ1-1, the complete variable domain is SAVISQKPSRDICQRGTSLTIQCQVDSQVTMMFWYRQQPGQSLTLIATANQGSEATYESGFVIDKFPISRPNLTFSTLTVSNMSPEDSSIYLCSVHRGHTEAFFGQGTRLTVV.

V usage is TRBV23-1 and J usage is TRBJ1-1; D gene uncertain. TRBV23-1 is sorted into the ORF group, with uncertain function. V was pared by 4 bases and J by 0 bases, with 15 bases between. CDR3 length: 16 amino acids. The CDR3 DNA is TGCGCCAGCAGTCTTAGCGGCGTCCCGATGAACACTGAAGCTTTCTTT. Translating gives CASSLSGVPMNTEAFF.

The chain combines TRBV18 with TRBJ2-5; 7 bases line up with TRBD1. J lost 4 bases, V lost 4 bases, and 12 bases had no gene match. Germline CDR1 is KGHSH and CDR2 is LQKENI. This CDR3 has 16 amino acids. CDR3 region: CASSLRQGDSGETQYF. CDR3 coding DNA: TGTGCCAGCTCACTGAGACAGGGCGACTCCGGAGAGACCCAGTACTTC.